This TCR beta chain was found in a study of cytomegalovirus exposure and HLA in healthy donors. Overall study findings and caveats: A few V segments could not be told apart, such as TRBV6-2 and TRBV6-3, and were left out. The productive fraction for most TCR beta V segments was about 90% or about 30% in an earlier analysis. Analysis performed later showed TCR beta chains linked to HLA being more clonally expanded than equally common others.

This CDR3 has 12 amino acids. Germline CDR1 is SGHTS and CDR2 is YDEGEE. In regard to this clone: The antigen is undetermined. Its ends do not fully match the called genes, so a read error is possible.

PCR employed 60 Vbeta and 13 Jbeta primers. Repertoires were generated with immunoSEQ multiplex PCR, while TCRdb's copy carries only in-frame clones and drops some. The data contain about 85,000 clones, roughly three quarters of them singletons. The clonotype was recovered from a woman between 45 and 60 years old in good health and CMV-seropositive. The sample taken for sequencing was PBMCs. The rearrangement joins TRBV5-8 to TRBJ1-2, with a tentative D call TRBD1 (5 bases). The CDR3 DNA follows: TGTGCCAGCAGCGAAAGCCGGACAAGATTAATTTTC. Translation: CASSESRTRLIF.